This section outlines one TCR beta chain sequence together with its context. These data come from a study of blood T cell repertoires in COVID-19. Study-level information: The study drew acute and convalescent COVID-19 samples from the United States, Italy and Spain. The cDNA or gDNA used as material had been derived from T cells, B-cell-depleted T cells, or PBMCs.

This table comes from immunoSEQ multiplex PCR, and its TCRdb copy is limited to in-frame clones, with some not included. Here the sample spans approximately 300,000 clones, roughly 87% being singletons. Sequencing was carried out using peripheral blood. This TCR came from a man aged 45-65 years with active or convalescent COVID-19.

CDR3 loop: CASGTGLGNTIYF. The CDR3 nucleotides are TGCGCCAGCGGGACAGGCCTTGGAAACACCATATATTTT. The chain combines TRBV10-1 with TRBJ1-3; 8 nucleotides align to TRBD1. The J segment lost 3 bases and the V segment lost 8 bases, leaving 3 bases of the junction unmatched. From germline, CDR1 is WNHNN and CDR2 SYGVQD (reference sequence). There are 13 residues in the CDR3.